This T cell receptor (beta chain) derives from a study of Ad26.COV2.S vaccination and SARS-CoV-2 variants. Study-wide background: A COV1001 Ad26.COV2.S trial-arm participant provided the sample.

Treatment specified: about 20 received Ad26.COV2.S at low or high dose, single or two shots; roughly 5 received placebo; per-sample allocation not given. On day 63 after the first injection, vaccine and placebo recipients gave samples. In Boston, an adult donor aged 18-55 years took part. The study, taken as a whole, reports: TCR breadth and depth analyses may have underestimated total T cell responses. Comparable non-spike TCR breadth was observed in vaccine and placebo recipients.

Profiled with immunoSEQ multiplex PCR; TCRdb holds only in-frame clones, not every one. This table has some 300,000 clones, 85% appearing once. This clone was found once. What it binds is not known. The receptor's source is a person aged 18-65 years who received the Ad26.COV2.S COVID-19 vaccine or a placebo. This specimen was peripheral blood, taken in a trial of Ad26.COV2.S vaccine versus placebo.

CDR3 sequence reads: CASKDRVDTEQFF. Here the CDR3 DNA reads TGTGCCAGCAAGGACAGGGTTGATACTGAGCAGTTCTTC. The chain joins TRBV6-4 to TRBJ2-1, with 8 bases identical to TRBD1. V shed 7 bases, J shed 9 bases, and the junction held 8 bases outside the gene matches. CDR3 length: 13 residues. Looked up from germline, CDR1 is MRHNA and CDR2 is SNTAGT.